The source of this T cell receptor beta chain is a study of T cell responses to AZD1222 COVID-19 vaccine. Study-wide findings and caveats: Most donors were white British, females outnumbered males, and clonal diversity was possibly underestimated.

Germline-derived CDR1 and CDR2 are LGHDT and YNNKEL (reference sequence). This CDR3 contains 13 residues. Trimming removed 4 bases from V and 3 bases from J, with 7 bases in between. As to this clone: Its antigen remains unidentified.

Clones were sequenced by immunoSEQ multiplex PCR, and TCRdb holds only the in-frame ones, with some missing. The repertoire holds some 100,000 clones, 88% seen once, with 9.5% to 15% in the top ten. The chain couples TRBV3-1 (or the pseudogene TRBV3-2) to TRBJ1-3; maybe TRBD1 (5 bases). This sample comprised peripheral blood, obtained on day 0 of MenACWY control vaccination. This receptor was identified in an adult in good health. Here the CDR3 DNA reads TGTGCCAGCAGCCCGGGGCTTGGAAACACCATATATTTT. It is translated as CASSPGLGNTIYF.